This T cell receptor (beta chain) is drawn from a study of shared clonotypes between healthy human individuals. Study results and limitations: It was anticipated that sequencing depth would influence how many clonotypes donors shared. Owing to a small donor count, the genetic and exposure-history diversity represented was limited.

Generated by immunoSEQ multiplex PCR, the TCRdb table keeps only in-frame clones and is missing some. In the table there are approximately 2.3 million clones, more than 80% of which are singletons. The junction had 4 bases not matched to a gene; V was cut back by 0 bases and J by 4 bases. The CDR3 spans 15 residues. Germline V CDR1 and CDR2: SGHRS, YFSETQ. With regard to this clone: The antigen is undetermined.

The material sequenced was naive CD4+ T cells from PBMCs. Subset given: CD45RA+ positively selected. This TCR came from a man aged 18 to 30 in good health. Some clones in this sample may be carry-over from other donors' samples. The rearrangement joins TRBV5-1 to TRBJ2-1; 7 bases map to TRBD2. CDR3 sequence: CASSLALAVYNEQFF. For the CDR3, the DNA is TGCGCCAGCAGCTTGGCGCTAGCGGTTTACAATGAGCAGTTCTTC.